This T cell receptor beta chain originates from a study of blood T cell repertoires in COVID-19. Study overall: The samples span acute and convalescent COVID-19 from the United States, Italy and Spain.

The CDR3 is 15 residues long. Trimming cost V 2 bases and J 7 bases; bases outside gene matches: 6. Germline assignment: CDR1 SGHNT and CDR2 YYREEE (reference sequence). The table lists this clone with a count of one. Original processing methods: Reference gene primer amplification yielded estimated nucleated cell counts. Here immunoSEQ multiplex PCR was the method, and the copy in TCRdb shows in-frame clones only, minus some. V, J and clone size were drawn from that table, and D and trimming were deduced from the DNA. Here the sample spans tens of thousands of clones, more than 75% being singletons. This chain connects TRBV5-4 to TRBJ1-4; 9 nucleotides align to TRBD1. The sample taken for sequencing was peripheral blood. This clonotype originated in a woman of 80 years or more with active or convalescent COVID-19. CDR3: CASSFKQGAGEKLFF. The CDR3 DNA reads TGTGCCAGCAGCTTCAAACAGGGGGCTGGTGAAAAACTGTTTTTT.